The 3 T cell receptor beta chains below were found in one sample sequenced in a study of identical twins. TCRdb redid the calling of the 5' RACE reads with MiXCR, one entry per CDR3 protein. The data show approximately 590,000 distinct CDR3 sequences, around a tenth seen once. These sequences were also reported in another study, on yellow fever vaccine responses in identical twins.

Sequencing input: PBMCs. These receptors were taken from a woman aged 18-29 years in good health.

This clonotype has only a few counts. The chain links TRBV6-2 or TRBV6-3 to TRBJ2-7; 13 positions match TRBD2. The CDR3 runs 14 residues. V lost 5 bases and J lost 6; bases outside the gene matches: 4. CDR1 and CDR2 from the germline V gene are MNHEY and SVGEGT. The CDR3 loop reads CASSQGLAGTEQYF. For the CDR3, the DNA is TGTGCCAGCAGTCAGGGACTAGCGGGAACCGAGCAGTACTTC.

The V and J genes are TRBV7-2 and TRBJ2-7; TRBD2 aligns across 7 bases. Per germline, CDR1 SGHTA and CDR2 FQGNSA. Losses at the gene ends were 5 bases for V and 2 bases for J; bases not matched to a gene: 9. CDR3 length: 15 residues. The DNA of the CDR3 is TGTGCCAGCAGCCCTCGTGGGGGGGTTACCTACGAGCAGTACTTC. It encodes CASSPRGGVTYEQYF.

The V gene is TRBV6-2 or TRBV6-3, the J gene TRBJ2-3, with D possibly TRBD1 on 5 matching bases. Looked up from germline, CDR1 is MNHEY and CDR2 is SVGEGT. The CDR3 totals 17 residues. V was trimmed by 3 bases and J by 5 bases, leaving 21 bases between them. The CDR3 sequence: CASSYPRAGSSQDTQYF. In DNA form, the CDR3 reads TGTGCCAGCAGTTATCCCAGGGCAGGGTCATCACAAGATACGCAGTATTTT.